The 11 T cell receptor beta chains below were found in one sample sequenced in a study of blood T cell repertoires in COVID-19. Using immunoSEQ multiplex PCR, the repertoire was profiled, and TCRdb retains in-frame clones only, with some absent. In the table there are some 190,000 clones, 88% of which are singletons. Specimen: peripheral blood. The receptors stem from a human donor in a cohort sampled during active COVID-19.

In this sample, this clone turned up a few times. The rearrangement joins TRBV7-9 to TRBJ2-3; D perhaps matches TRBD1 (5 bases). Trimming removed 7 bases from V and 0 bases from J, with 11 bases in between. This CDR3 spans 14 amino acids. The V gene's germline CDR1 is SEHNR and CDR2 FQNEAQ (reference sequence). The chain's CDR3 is CASTNRGSTDTQYF. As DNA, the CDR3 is TGTGCCAGCACCAATAGGGGTAGCACAGATACGCAGTATTTT.

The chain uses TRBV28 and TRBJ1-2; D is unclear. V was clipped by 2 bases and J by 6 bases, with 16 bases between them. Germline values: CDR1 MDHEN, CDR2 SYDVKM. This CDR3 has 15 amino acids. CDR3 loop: CASSLMRIGGDGYTF. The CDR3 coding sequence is TGTGCCAGCAGTTTAATGAGGATTGGCGGGGATGGCTACACCTTC.

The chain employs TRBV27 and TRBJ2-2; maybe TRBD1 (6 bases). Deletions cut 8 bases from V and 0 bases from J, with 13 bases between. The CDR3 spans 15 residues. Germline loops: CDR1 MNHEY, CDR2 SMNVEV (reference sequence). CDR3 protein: CASRRGSANTGELFF. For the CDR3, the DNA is TGTGCCAGCCGTAGGGGGAGCGCGAACACCGGGGAGCTGTTTTTT.

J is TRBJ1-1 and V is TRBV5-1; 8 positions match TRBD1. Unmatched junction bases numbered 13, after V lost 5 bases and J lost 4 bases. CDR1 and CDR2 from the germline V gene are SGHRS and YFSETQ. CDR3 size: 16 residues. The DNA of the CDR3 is TGCGCCAGCAGTATGGGAGGGACAGGTATGAGCACTGAAGCTTTCTTT. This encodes CASSMGGTGMSTEAFF.

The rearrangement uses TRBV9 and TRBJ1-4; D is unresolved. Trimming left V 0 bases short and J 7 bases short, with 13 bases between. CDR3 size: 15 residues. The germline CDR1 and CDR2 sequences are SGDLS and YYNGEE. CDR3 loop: CASSVGNEGGEKLFF. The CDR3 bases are TGTGCCAGCAGCGTAGGAAATGAGGGAGGTGAAAAACTGTTTTTT.

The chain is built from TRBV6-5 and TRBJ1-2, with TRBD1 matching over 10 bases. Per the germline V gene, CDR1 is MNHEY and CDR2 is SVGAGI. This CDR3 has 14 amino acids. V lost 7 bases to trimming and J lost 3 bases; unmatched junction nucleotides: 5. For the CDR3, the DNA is TGTGCCAGCATGAGGGACAGGGGCGACTATGGCTACACCTTC. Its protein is CASMRDRGDYGYTF.

For the CDR3, the DNA is TGTGCCAGCAGCTTAGGGGACAGGGGAATGGGGCCCCAGCATTTT. Protein sequence: CASSLGDRGMGPQHF. The chain is built from TRBV7-6 and TRBJ1-5; TRBD1 agrees at 10 bases. The CDR3 covers 15 residues. The germline V gene encodes CDR1 SGHVS and CDR2 FNYEAQ. The V and J ends lost 1 base and 9 bases, in that order; junction bases with no gene match: 6.

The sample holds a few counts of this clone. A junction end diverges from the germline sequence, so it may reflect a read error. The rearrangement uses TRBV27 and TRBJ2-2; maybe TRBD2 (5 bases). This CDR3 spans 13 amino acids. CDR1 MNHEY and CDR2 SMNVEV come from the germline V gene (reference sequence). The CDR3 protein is CASRFGGAGELFF. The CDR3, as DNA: TGTGCCAGCCGTTTCGGAGGCGCCGGGGAGCTGTTTTTT.

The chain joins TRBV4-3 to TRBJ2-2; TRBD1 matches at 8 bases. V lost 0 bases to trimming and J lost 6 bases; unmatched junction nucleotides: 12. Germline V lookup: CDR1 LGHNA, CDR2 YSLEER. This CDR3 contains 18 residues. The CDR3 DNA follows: TGCGCCAGCAGCCAAGAGGTCGACAGGGGAAGCCGTGCCGGGGAGCTGTTTTTT. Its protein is CASSQEVDRGSRAGELFF.

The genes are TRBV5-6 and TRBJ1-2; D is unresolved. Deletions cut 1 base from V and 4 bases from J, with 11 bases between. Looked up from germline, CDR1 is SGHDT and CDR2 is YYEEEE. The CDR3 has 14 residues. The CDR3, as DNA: TGTGCCAGCAGCTTGCGGGGATTCGGCTATGGCTACACCTTC. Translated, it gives CASSLRGFGYGYTF.

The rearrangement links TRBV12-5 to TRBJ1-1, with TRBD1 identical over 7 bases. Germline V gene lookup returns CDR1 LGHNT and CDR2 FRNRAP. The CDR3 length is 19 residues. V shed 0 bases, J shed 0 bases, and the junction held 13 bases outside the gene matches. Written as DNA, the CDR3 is TGTGCTAGTGGTTTGGTACCCACCTGGGCAGGGGGTATGAACACTGAAGCTTTCTTT. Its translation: CASGLVPTWAGGMNTEAFF.